This TCR beta chain was identified in a study of post-analysis software for immune sequencing data. Presence of unique molecular identifiers characterized the TCR beta cDNA libraries. From the PCR reads, TCRdb called clonotypes with MiXCR, one entry per CDR3 protein. The profile shows approximately 630,000 distinct CDR3 sequences, 55% to 70% of them singletons. With regard to this clonotype: Its antigen is currently unknown. This may be a read error: a much more frequent sequence differs by one nucleotide.

The V gene end was trimmed by 3 bases and the J gene end by 4 bases; junction bases not matched to a gene: 6. Germline V gene lookup returns CDR1 SGHRS and CDR2 YFSETQ. The CDR3 runs to 14 residues. The study, taken as a whole, reports: Samples prepared in the same batch strongly co-clustered by F measure. Controls had lower frequencies than patients of roughly five TRBV segments, which included TRBV5-6, TRBV5-1 and TRBV20-1.

The sequence derives from a girl aged 2 to 9 with multiple sclerosis. The sample was blood. The gene calls are TRBV5-1 and TRBJ1-2; TRBD1 agrees at 7 bases. CDR3: CASSWDRPSYGYTF. In DNA form, the CDR3 reads TGCGCCAGCAGCTGGGACAGACCCAGCTATGGCTACACCTTC.